This record looks at one T cell receptor (beta chain) sequence and its context. Its antigen is currently unknown. CDR3 size: 15 residues. Germline V CDR1 and CDR2: SGHTA, FQGTGA. This specimen comes from a study of monozygotic twins with inflammatory bowel disease. The team made cDNA by running eight separate reactions for each sample. Template switching appended UMIs that held a 6-nucleotide sample barcode. TCRdb reprocessed the 5' RACE reads; each CDR3 protein has one entry and no DNA is given. The listing contains a few hundred thousand distinct CDR3 sequences. General study points: There was no way to distinguish the different T cell subtypes.

V and J are TRBV7-3 and TRBJ2-5; TCRdb's assignment of TRBD1 cannot be checked, as there is no DNA. Sequenced: blood. The sequence was obtained from a human donor with ulcerative colitis or Crohn's disease, or a healthy co-twin of an affected twin (not recorded which). CDR3 sequence: CASSSDSGAGETQYF.